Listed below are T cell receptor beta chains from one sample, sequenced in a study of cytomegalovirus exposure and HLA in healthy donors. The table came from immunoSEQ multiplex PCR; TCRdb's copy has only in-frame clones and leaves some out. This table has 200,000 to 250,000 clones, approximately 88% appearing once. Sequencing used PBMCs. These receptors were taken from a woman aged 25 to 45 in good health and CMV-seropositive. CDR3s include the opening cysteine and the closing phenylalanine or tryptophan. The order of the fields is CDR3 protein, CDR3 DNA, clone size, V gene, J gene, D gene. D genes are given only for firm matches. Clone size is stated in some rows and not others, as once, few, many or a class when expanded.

CASSFGQGAGYGYTF	TGTGCCAGCAGCTTCGGACAGGGGGCGGGCTATGGCTACACCTTC	few	TRBV2	TRBJ1-2	TRBD1
CATSSRLGSQGGKLFF	TGTGCCACCAGCAGTAGATTAGGGAGTCAAGGTGGAAAACTGTTTTTT	-	TRBV15	TRBJ1-4	-
CASSLVILQGTLETQYF	TGCGCCAGCAGCTTGGTCATCCTCCAGGGGACCCTGGAGACCCAGTACTTC	-	TRBV5-1	TRBJ2-5	-
CAGGLRRGDTQYF	TGTGCCGGGGGACTTCGGAGGGGAGATACGCAGTATTTT	-	TRBV2	TRBJ2-3	-
CASSPEDLRGGRYEQYF	TGTGCCAGCAGTCCTGAGGACCTTCGAGGGGGGCGGTACGAGCAGTACTTC	-	TRBV27	TRBJ2-7	-
CASSLVGRGGDTQYF	TGCGCCAGCAGCTTGGTGGGCAGGGGTGGCGATACGCAGTATTTT	-	TRBV5-1	TRBJ2-3	-
CSVLGGAANTEAFF	TGCAGCGTTCTAGGAGGGGCAGCGAACACTGAAGCTTTCTTT	-	TRBV29-1	TRBJ1-1	-
CASSQGTNSLYEQYF	TGCGCCAGCAGCCAAGGGACAAACAGTCTCTACGAGCAGTACTTC	-	TRBV4-1	TRBJ2-7	-
CASRLAGGVYNEQFF	TGTGCCAGTAGACTAGCGGGAGGAGTCTACAATGAGCAGTTCTTC	-	TRBV19	TRBJ2-1	TRBD2
CASSDPNTGELFF	TGTGCCAGCAGTGACCCGAACACCGGGGAGCTGTTTTTT	-	TRBV6-4	TRBJ2-2	-
CASRRVGTGNQPQHF	TGTGCCAGCAGAAGAGTCGGGACAGGTAATCAGCCCCAGCATTTT	-	TRBV5-5	TRBJ1-5	TRBD1
CASSLIASSYEQYF	TGTGCCAGCAGCTTAATAGCCAGCTCCTACGAGCAGTACTTC	-	TRBV7-2	TRBJ2-7	-
CASSPGGSTIYF	TGTGCCAGCAGTCCAGGGGGAAGCACCATATATTTT	-	TRBV27	TRBJ1-3	TRBD1
CASSHQYEQYF	TGCGCCAGCAGCCACCAGTACGAGCAGTACTTC	-	TRBV4-3	TRBJ2-7	-
CASSYSGLAGIGEQFF	TGTGCCAGCAGTTACTCGGGACTAGCGGGAATTGGAGAGCAGTTCTTC	once	TRBV6-5	TRBJ2-1	TRBD2
CAWSVLVYNEQFF	TGTGCCTGGAGTGTCCTAGTCTACAATGAGCAGTTCTTC	-	TRBV30	TRBJ2-1	-
CASSLSHKNTDTQYF	TGCGCCAGCAGCTTGTCCCACAAGAACACAGATACGCAGTATTTT	-	TRBV5-1	TRBJ2-3	-
CSAPGPAAGELFF	TGCAGCGCCCCCGGTCCCGCGGCCGGGGAGCTGTTTTTT	-	TRBV29-1	TRBJ2-2	-
CASSPFNLYEQYF	TGTGCCAGCAGCCCGTTTAACCTCTACGAGCAGTACTTC	-	TRBV27	TRBJ2-7	-
CASSGLAGASYEQYF	TGTGCCAGCAGCGGACTAGCGGGGGCATCCTACGAGCAGTACTTC	-	TRBV11-2	TRBJ2-7	TRBD2
CASSGDPNEKLFF	TGTGCCAGCAGCGGGGACCCTAATGAAAAACTGTTTTTT	few	TRBV7-2	TRBJ1-4	-
CASSQDVGFRSNQPQHF	TGCGCCAGCAGCCAAGATGTGGGATTCCGGAGCAATCAGCCCCAGCATTTT	few	TRBV4-1	TRBJ1-5	-
CASSRDRAYEQYF	TGTGCCAGCAGTCGGGACAGGGCCTACGAGCAGTACTTC	-	TRBV2	TRBJ2-7	TRBD1
CASSDPGWGNTEAFF	TGTGCCAGCAGTGATCCTGGTTGGGGGAACACTGAAGCTTTCTTT	-	TRBV6-1	TRBJ1-1	-
CASRLRSAGGPGGNNEQFF	TGTGCCAGCAGACTCAGGTCGGCGGGAGGGCCCGGGGGGAACAATGAGCAGTTCTTC	-	TRBV2	TRBJ2-1	TRBD2
CASSLSRPQGARAFF	TGTGCCAGCAGTTTATCCCGGCCCCAGGGGGCGAGAGCTTTCTTT	-	TRBV28	TRBJ1-1	TRBD1
CASSIAPTGNYEQYF	TGTGCCAGTAGTATAGCCCCTACAGGAAACTACGAGCAGTACTTC	-	TRBV19	TRBJ2-7	-
CASSFNRPRQGGTQYF	TGTGCCAGCAGTTTCAACAGACCGCGACAGGGCGGTACGCAGTATTTT	-	TRBV6-5	TRBJ2-3	TRBD1
CATRTPGITDTQYF	TGTGCCACTAGGACCCCGGGGATCACAGATACGCAGTATTTT	once	TRBV2	TRBJ2-3	-
CASSLAGEGYTF	TGTGCCAGCAGCTTAGCAGGGGAAGGCTACACCTTC	few	TRBV7-3	TRBJ1-2	-
CAWLELVGLNTEAFF	TGTGCCTGGTTAGAACTGGTGGGACTGAACACTGAAGCTTTCTTT	few	TRBV30	TRBJ1-1	-
CASSELLSGSFF	TGTGCCAGCAGTGAATTACTCAGCGGAAGTTTCTTC	-	TRBV2	TRBJ2-1	-
CASSKGQGLDQPQHF	TGCGCCAGCAGCAAAGGGCAGGGCCTGGATCAGCCCCAGCATTTT	-	TRBV4-1	TRBJ1-5	-
CASSERGRYQPQHF	TGTGCCAGCAGTGAACGAGGGAGGTATCAGCCCCAGCATTTT	-	TRBV25-1	TRBJ1-5	-
CATSRGGTAGHGYTF	TGTGCCACCAGCAGAGGGGGGACAGCGGGTCACGGCTACACCTTC	-	TRBV15	TRBJ1-2	TRBD1
CASSVGPSLNEQYF	TGTGCCAGCAGCGTAGGTCCAAGCCTGAACGAGCAGTACTTC	-	TRBV9	TRBJ2-7	-
CASSPPGTVFYGYTF	TGTGCCAGCTCACCACCCGGGACAGTTTTCTATGGCTACACCTTC	-	TRBV18	TRBJ1-2	TRBD1
CASSYSDRDEQFF	TGTGCCAGCAGTTACTCGGACAGGGACGAGCAGTTCTTC	-	TRBV6-5	TRBJ2-1	TRBD1
CAWSTTGHLADTQYF	TGTGCCTGGAGTACTACAGGGCATTTAGCAGATACGCAGTATTTT	once	TRBV30	TRBJ2-3	-
CAWSMDRGGTEAFF	TGTGCCTGGAGTATGGACAGGGGTGGCACTGAAGCTTTCTTT	-	TRBV30	TRBJ1-1	TRBD1
CAWSVVEGVGYTF	TGTGCCTGGAGTGTAGTCGAGGGTGTTGGCTACACCTTC	-	TRBV30	TRBJ1-2	-
CASSQTRTGENTEAFF	TGTGCCAGCAGCCAAACCAGGACAGGGGAAAACACTGAAGCCTTCTTT	-	TRBV13	TRBJ1-1	TRBD1
CASSVGLAKEQYF	TGTGCCAGTAGTGTCGGACTAGCGAAAGAGCAGTACTTC	-	TRBV19	TRBJ2-7	TRBD2
CASSAQTGFYGYTF	TGTGCCAGCAGTGCCCAGACAGGTTTCTATGGCTACACCTTC	once	TRBV6-1	TRBJ1-2	-
CASGLLRAQTGTYEQYF	TGTGCTAGTGGTTTGCTCAGGGCCCAGACGGGGACCTACGAGCAGTACTTC	-	TRBV12-5	TRBJ2-7	-
CALCGWASYEQYF	TGTGCCCTCTGCGGTTGGGCCTCTTACGAGCAGTACTTC	-	TRBV15	TRBJ2-7	-
CASSPGTAYGYTF	TGTGCCAGCAGCCCGGGAACCGCCTATGGCTACACCTTC	-	TRBV11-3	TRBJ1-2	-